These T cell receptor beta chains were read from a single sample in a study of shared clonotypes between healthy human individuals. Measured with immunoSEQ multiplex PCR; TCRdb has only the in-frame clones, and not every one. The table lists under 2.5 million clones, 80% to 95% of them singletons. What was sequenced was naive CD4+ T cells from PBMCs. The receptors derive from a man aged 18-30 years in good health. Some clones in this sample may be carry-over from other donors' samples. Both conserved end residues are part of each CDR3. A D gene is named only where the DNA matches it firmly. A clone size is listed for some rows: how often the clone was seen (once, few, many), or a class if it is expanded.

TRBJ1-1 NA TRBV7-3 NA CASSLDRSNTEAFF TGTGCCAGCAGCTTAGACAGGTCGAACACTGAAGCTTTCTTT
TRBJ2-5 TRBD1 TRBV30 NA CAWSILGTALETQYF TGTGCCTGGAGTATACTTGGGACAGCCTTGGAGACCCAGTACTTC
TRBJ1-5 NA TRBV6-1 few CASSEANRNQPQHF TGTGCCAGCAGTGAAGCGAATCGCAATCAGCCCCAGCATTTT
TRBJ2-7 NA TRBV5-5 once CASSLESVRYEQYF TGTGCCAGCAGCTTGGAGTCAGTTCGCTACGAGCAGTACTTC
TRBJ1-6 NA TRBV28 NA CASTTNGGASDSPLHF TGTGCCAGCACCACGAACGGGGGCGCCTCCGATTCACCCCTCCACTTT
TRBJ2-7 NA TRBV10-3 NA CAISEPRTERSYEQYF TGTGCCATCAGTGAGCCACGGACAGAAAGATCCTACGAGCAGTACTTC
TRBJ2-2 NA TRBV6-6 NA CASSSYTGMIGELFF TGTGCCAGCAGTTCCTATACAGGGATGATCGGGGAGCTGTTTTTT
TRBJ1-5 TRBD1 TRBV18 few CASSPGDRAEEQPQHF TGTGCCAGCTCACCAGGGGACAGGGCAGAAGAGCAGCCCCAGCATTTT
TRBJ1-5 NA TRBV6-5 NA CASSYSRQGGQPQHF TGTGCCAGCAGTTACTCGAGGCAGGGTGGTCAGCCCCAGCATTTT
TRBJ2-7 NA TRBV28 NA CASLTDLPNEQYF TGTGCCAGTTTAACCGACTTGCCAAACGAGCAGTACTTC
TRBJ1-4 NA TRBV30 NA CAWRGRQGKEKLFF TGTGCCTGGAGGGGCCGGCAGGGGAAAGAAAAACTGTTTTTT
TRBJ2-7 NA TRBV9 once CASSVAPGAAQEEQYF TGTGCCAGCAGCGTAGCTCCGGGGGCCGCTCAGGAGGAGCAGTACTTC
TRBJ2-5 TRBD2 TRBV6-6 NA CASSSGGETQYF TGTGCCAGCAGTTCGGGGGGGGAGACCCAGTACTTC
TRBJ2-7 NA TRBV28 NA CASSLTRGEQYF TGTGCCAGCAGTTTAACTAGGGGGGAGCAGTACTTC
TRBJ2-5 TRBD1 TRBV10-3 NA CAISAGQGQETQYF TGTGCCATCAGTGCCGGACAGGGCCAAGAGACCCAGTACTTC
TRBJ2-5 TRBD1 TRBV4-1 NA CASSRTGVGETQYF TGCGCCAGCAGCCGGACAGGTGTGGGAGAGACCCAGTACTTC
TRBJ1-4 TRBD1 TRBV5-4 NA CASSSRGLEKLFF TGTGCCAGCAGCTCCAGGGGGCTAGAAAAACTGTTTTTT
TRBJ2-3 TRBD2 TRBV28 NA CASSPLPGGSSADTQYF TGTGCCAGCAGCCCCCTCCCTGGCGGGAGTTCTGCAGATACGCAGTATTTT
TRBJ1-2 NA TRBV6-1 NA CASSDRGSDTF TGTGCCAGCAGTGACAGGGGTTCCGACACCTTC
TRBJ1-1 TRBD1 TRBV9 NA CASSGGQEMNTEAFF TGTGCCAGCAGCGGGGGACAGGAAATGAACACTGAAGCTTTCTTT
TRBJ2-1 TRBD2 TRBV4-2 once CASSQGMAGGGYNEQFF TGTGCCAGCAGCCAGGGGATGGCGGGAGGTGGATACAATGAGCAGTTCTTC
TRBJ2-5 TRBD1 TRBV18 NA CASSPTSQGKETQYF TGTGCCAGCTCACCGACCTCACAGGGGAAAGAGACCCAGTACTTC
TRBJ2-1 TRBD1 TRBV19 NA CASRWGDRVYNEQFF TGTGCCAGTAGGTGGGGGGACAGGGTCTACAATGAGCAGTTCTTC
TRBJ1-1 NA TRBV9 NA CASSVGGARTEAFF TGTGCCAGCAGCGTTGGGGGGGCGCGAACTGAAGCTTTCTTT
TRBJ2-7 NA TRBV18 NA CASSPPGPLAYEQYF TGTGCCAGCTCACCACCGGGACCTTTGGCCTACGAGCAGTACTTC
TRBJ2-1 NA TRBV5-4 NA CASTVDSYNEQFF TGTGCCAGCACGGTAGACTCTTACAATGAGCAGTTCTTC
TRBJ1-2 TRBD1 TRBV5-1 NA CASSAAAGQGGYGYTF TGCGCCAGCAGCGCCGCTGCGGGACAGGGAGGCTATGGCTACACCTTC
TRBJ1-4 TRBD1 TRBV4-2 NA CASSQDKGQTKLFF TGTGCCAGCAGCCAAGATAAGGGACAGACAAAACTGTTTTTT
TRBJ1-1 NA TRBV5-4 NA CASSEASNTEAFF TGTGCCAGCAGCGAAGCCTCGAACACTGAAGCTTTCTTT
TRBJ2-1 NA TRBV5-4 NA CASSFPGSADEQFF TGTGCCAGCAGCTTTCCAGGGTCAGCGGATGAGCAGTTCTTC
TRBJ1-1 NA TRBV18 once CASSRAAGRLKNTEAFF TGTGCCAGCTCACGGGCCGCAGGCAGATTAAAAAACACTGAAGCTTTCTTT
TRBJ2-7 TRBD2 TRBV7-3 NA CASSLAGGNSYEQYF TGTGCCAGCAGCTTGGCGGGAGGTAACTCCTACGAGCAGTACTTC
TRBJ2-3 NA TRBV9 NA CASSVGRHAIDTQYF TGTGCCAGCAGCGTAGGTAGACACGCCATAGATACGCAGTATTTT
TRBJ2-6 NA TRBV28 NA CASSLIKAGANVLTF TGTGCCAGCAGTTTAATAAAGGCTGGGGCCAACGTCCTGACTTTC
TRBJ1-2 NA TRBV5-1 NA CASSSHTGTYGYTF TGCGCCAGCAGCTCTCACACAGGGACCTATGGCTACACCTTC
TRBJ1-3 NA TRBV9 NA CASSARKESSGNTIYF TGTGCCAGCAGCGCGCGTAAGGAGAGCTCTGGAAACACCATATATTTT
TRBJ2-7 NA TRBV6-1 NA CASSEAYYSYYEQYF TGTGCCAGCAGTGAAGCGTACTACTCATACTACGAGCAGTACTTC
TRBJ2-1 NA TRBV5-1 once CASSLTGLGNEQFF TGCGCCAGCAGCTTAACAGGGTTAGGAAATGAGCAGTTCTTC
TRBJ2-7 NA TRBV28 NA CASRVPRAYEQYF TGTGCCAGCAGGGTACCTCGTGCGTACGAGCAGTACTTC
TRBJ2-7 NA TRBV6-1 once CASSPRDIYEQYF TGTGCCAGCAGCCCCCGGGACATCTACGAGCAGTACTTC